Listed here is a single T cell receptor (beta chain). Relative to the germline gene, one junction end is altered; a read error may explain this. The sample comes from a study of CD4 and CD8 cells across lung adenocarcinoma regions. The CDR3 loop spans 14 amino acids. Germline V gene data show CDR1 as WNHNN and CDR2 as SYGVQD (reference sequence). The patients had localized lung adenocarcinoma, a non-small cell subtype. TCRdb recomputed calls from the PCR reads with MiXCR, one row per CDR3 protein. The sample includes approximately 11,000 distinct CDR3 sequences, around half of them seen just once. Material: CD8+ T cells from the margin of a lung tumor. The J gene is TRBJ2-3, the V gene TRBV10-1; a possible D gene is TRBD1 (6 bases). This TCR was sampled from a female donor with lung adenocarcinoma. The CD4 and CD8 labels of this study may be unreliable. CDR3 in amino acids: CASSESTEGDTQYF. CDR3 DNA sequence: TGCGCCAGCAGTGAGTCGACTGAGGGGGATACGCAGTATTTC.